This record covers a single TCR beta chain. The antigen remains unidentified. Data came from immunoSEQ multiplex PCR; TCRdb stores just in-frame clones and leaves some out. This sample has some 64,000 clones, with 85% to 95% found just once. This specimen comes from a study of graft-versus-host responses after intestinal transplantation. Overall study context: Transplants given to recipients were multivisceral, liver-intestinal, or isolated intestinal. Recipients uniformly received anti-thymocyte globulin induction, followed by tacrolimus and steroids for three to four years. Study findings and constraints: Detection of GvH clones occurred in recipient marrow, and some had their first appearance in ileum or blood.

The source of this sequence is a human donor who was the organ donor for an intestinal transplant. Sample: unstimulated CD8+ T cells sorted from spleen or lymph node cells, taken before transplant.

CDR3 in amino acids: CASSERGRVEADPLHTNEKLFF. Here the CDR3 DNA reads TGTGCCAGCAGTGAAAGGGGTCGAGTAGAAGCCGACCCGCTCCACACTAATGAAAAACTGTTTTTT. V usage is TRBV6-1 and J usage is TRBJ1-4; maybe TRBD1 (5 bases). V was shortened by 2 bases and J by 2 bases, with 30 bases between the two germline ends. In germline, CDR1 is MNHNS, CDR2 SASEGT. The CDR3 is made up of 22 amino acids.